Listed here are 22 T cell receptor beta chains from one sample, sequenced in a study of T cell responses to AZD1222 COVID-19 vaccine. Clones were read by immunoSEQ multiplex PCR, and TCRdb kept only the in-frame ones, dropping some. The data contain 110,000 to 150,000 clones, roughly 90% of them singletons. Sequenced here: peripheral blood, sampled on day 0 of AZD1222 vaccination. All receptors derive from an adult in good health.

This chain joins TRBV7-9 and TRBJ2-1; D unclear. The CDR3 has 14 residues. Trimming cost V 1 base and J 7 bases, with 11 bases left between them. CDR1 is SEHNR and CDR2 is FQNEAQ in the germline V gene (reference sequence). In DNA, the CDR3 is TGTGCCAGCAGCTTAGGCGCTGGGTATAATGAGCAGTTCTTC. As protein: CASSLGAGYNEQFF.

This chain uses TRBV28 with TRBJ1-1; 7 nucleotides line up with TRBD1. There are 15 residues in the CDR3. Germline-derived CDR1 and CDR2 are MDHEN and SYDVKM. After removal of 2 bases from V and 4 bases from J, the junction contained 7 bases not matched to a gene. The chain's CDR3 is CASSLTGASSTEAFF. CDR3 nucleotides: TGTGCCAGCAGTTTAACAGGGGCAAGCAGCACTGAAGCTTTCTTT.

The sample holds a few counts of this clone. The V call is TRBV28, the J call TRBJ1-4; the D is unclear. CDR1 and CDR2 from the germline V gene are MDHEN and SYDVKM. The CDR3 is 15 residues long. Trimming cost V 6 bases and J 8 bases, with 19 bases left between them. This CDR3 reads CASRWGVVTSEKLFF. The CDR3 nucleotides are TGTGCCAGCAGATGGGGAGTTGTGACATCCGAAAAACTGTTTTTT.

The V and J genes are TRBV13 and TRBJ2-7; D not certain. CDR1 is PRHDT, CDR2 FYEKMQ, per germline (reference sequence). Trimming took off 5 bases at V and 3 bases at J, with 11 bases between the two ends. This CDR3 comprises 13 residues. The CDR3, as DNA: TGTGCCAGCAGCCCAGGCCCTGGCTACGAGCAGTACTTC. Residues: CASSPGPGYEQYF.

The gene calls are TRBV10-3 and TRBJ2-7; 7 bases map to TRBD2. Germline V gene lookup returns CDR1 ENHRY and CDR2 SYGVKD. V shed 10 bases, J shed 4 bases, and the junction held 7 bases outside the gene matches. The CDR3 has 12 amino acids. DNA for the CDR3: TGTGCCACGGGAGCGGGAAGATACGAGCAGTACTTC. It yields the protein CATGAGRYEQYF.

The V call is TRBV7-9, the J call TRBJ1-5, with D perhaps matching TRBD1 (6 bases). Per germline, CDR1 SEHNR and CDR2 FQNEAQ (reference sequence). V was clipped by 4 bases and J by 7 bases, with 11 bases between them. CDR3 length equals 13 residues. Written as DNA, the CDR3 is TGTGCCAGCAGCTGGACAGACCAACAGCCCCAGCATTTT. Its protein is CASSWTDQQPQHF.

The rearrangement uses TRBV6-5 and TRBJ1-1; D not certain. V was clipped by 0 bases and J by 4 bases, with 9 bases between them. The CDR3 runs 14 residues. CDR1 and CDR2 from the germline V gene are MNHEY and SVGAGI. CDR3 in amino acids: CASSYSLFGTEAFF. Here the CDR3 DNA reads TGTGCCAGCAGTTACTCGCTTTTCGGCACTGAAGCTTTCTTT.

This chain joins TRBV5-1 and TRBJ2-7; possible D gene TRBD2, 5 bases. V dropped 3 bases and J dropped 7 bases, with 17 bases sitting between them. Germline CDR1 is SGHRS and CDR2 is YFSETQ. The CDR3 sequence is 14 residues long. Here the CDR3 DNA reads TGCGCCAGCAGCTCCGGGGTGGGAAATCGTGAGCAGTACTTC. It specifies CASSSGVGNREQYF.

This chain links TRBV3-1 (or the pseudogene TRBV3-2) with TRBJ2-1; the D is unclear. Trimming left V 0 bases short and J 2 bases short, with 8 bases between. The CDR3 runs 15 residues. Germline CDR1 LGHDT, CDR2 YNNKEL (reference sequence). The CDR3 DNA sequence: TGTGCCAGCAGCCAAGATCCGGTTACCTACAATGAGCAGTTCTTC. Its translation: CASSQDPVTYNEQFF.

V gene TRBV4-1 combines with J gene TRBJ2-1; the D is unclear. The V and J ends lost 1 base and 6 bases respectively, with 4 bases between them. There are 12 residues in the CDR3. Germline CDR1 is MGHRA and CDR2 is YSYEKL. The CDR3 sequence: CASSQASNEQFF. The CDR3 DNA reads as TGCGCCAGCAGCCAAGCCAGCAATGAGCAGTTCTTC.

The chain has TRBV6-4 and TRBJ2-2; D is uncertain. Trimming pared 5 bases from V and 0 bases from J, leaving 13 bases between. Germline V gene sequence: CDR1 MRHNA, CDR2 SNTAGT. The CDR3 has 16 residues. CDR3 DNA sequence: TGTGCCAGCAGTATTAATATGCAGGCGAACACCGGGGAGCTGTTTTTT. This codes for CASSINMQANTGELFF.

The chain combines TRBV27 with TRBJ2-2, with D possibly matching TRBD2 (5 bases). The V gene lost 5 bases and the J gene lost 7 bases, with 17 bases spanning the gap. Germline-derived CDR1 and CDR2 are MNHEY and SMNVEV (reference sequence). The CDR3 has 15 amino acids. The chain's CDR3 is CASSPTRRFGGELFF. Here the CDR3 DNA reads TGTGCCAGCAGTCCGACTCGGAGGTTTGGCGGGGAGCTGTTTTTT.

V usage is TRBV20-1 and J usage is TRBJ2-7, with D unresolved. The CDR3 loop spans 14 amino acids. V was cut by 7 bases and J by 2 bases, with 18 bases left in between. CDR1 and CDR2 from the germline V gene are DFQATT and SNEGSKA (reference sequence). CDR3 sequence (DNA): TGCAGTGTTAGTGTCCCGAGAACTACCTACGAGCAGTACTTC. This encodes CSVSVPRTTYEQYF.

This chain uses TRBV10-3 with TRBJ2-1; unclear D gene. Trimming took off 8 bases at V and 7 bases at J, with 3 bases between the two ends. Germline CDR1 and CDR2: ENHRY and SYGVKD. This CDR3 contains 9 residues. The chain's CDR3 is CAISNEQFF. The CDR3 nucleotides are TGTGCCATCTCTAATGAGCAGTTCTTC.

The chain uses TRBV19 and TRBJ1-1; perhaps TRBD1 as D (6 bases). CDR1 is LNHDA and CDR2 is SQIVND in the germline V gene (reference sequence). V lost 4 bases and J lost 5, with 17 bases in between. This CDR3 comprises 15 residues. This CDR3 is CASSRRGIGDTEAFF. CDR3 bases: TGTGCCAGTAGTAGGAGGGGGATTGGGGATACTGAAGCTTTCTTT.

The chain joins TRBV5-8 to TRBJ1-6; the D is unclear. This CDR3 contains 11 residues. Germline lookup yields CDR1 SGHTS and CDR2 YDEGEE. V shed 2 bases and J shed 11 bases, with 5 bases lying between them. The CDR3 here is CASSFTPPLHF. The CDR3 DNA is TGTGCCAGCAGCTTTACTCCACCCCTCCACTTT.

The chain couples TRBV5-1 to TRBJ2-2, with 7 bases identical to TRBD2. V trimming: 4 bases; J trimming: 7 bases; junction bases outside the gene matches: 7. CDR3 length: 14 residues. Germline assignment: CDR1 SGHRS and CDR2 YFSETQ. CDR3 region: CASSPREEVGELFF. CDR3 sequence (DNA): TGCGCCAGCAGCCCCCGGGAGGAGGTCGGGGAGCTGTTTTTT. The variable domain in full, with the rest retrieved from reference TRBV5-1 and TRBJ2-2, is KAGVTQTPRYLIKTRGQQVTLSCSPISGHRSVSWYQQTPGQGLQFLFEYFSETQRNKGNFPGRFSGRQFSNSRSEMNVSTLELGDSALYLCASSPREEVGELFFGEGSRLTVL.

The J gene is TRBJ1-5, the V gene TRBV2; D remains unclear. The CDR3 runs 14 residues. V lost 8 bases, J lost 6 bases, and 17 bases lay in between. The germline gives CDR1 SNHLY, CDR2 FYNNEI. The chain's CDR3 is CASCGWELPQPQHF. In nucleotides, the CDR3 is TGTGCCAGCTGCGGCTGGGAGTTGCCTCAGCCCCAGCATTTT. The full variable domain, completed using reference TRBV2 and TRBJ1-5, is EPEVTQTPSHQVTQMGQEVILRCVPISNHLYFYWYRQILGQKVEFLVSFYNNEISEKSEIFDDQFSVERPDGSNFTLKIRSTKLEDSAMYFCASCGWELPQPQHFGDGTRLSIL.

The chain uses TRBV5-4 and TRBJ2-7; D may correspond to TRBD1 or TRBD2 (5 bases each). The V end lost 0 bases, the J end lost 3 bases, and 10 bases lay between the germline ends. Germline V CDR1 and CDR2: SGHNT, YYREEE (reference sequence). CDR3 size: 14 residues. The CDR3 DNA sequence: TGTGCCAGCAGCTTGGGGGGGATAGGCTACGAGCAGTACTTC. Protein product: CASSLGGIGYEQYF.

The V gene is TRBV24-1, the J gene TRBJ2-1; a weak D match, TRBD2 (6 bases). The germline V gene encodes CDR1 KGHDR and CDR2 SFDVKD. CDR3 length: 15 amino acids. Trimming cost V 4 bases and J 4 bases, with 13 bases left between them. In DNA, the CDR3 is TGTGCCACCAGTGAGACCGGGAGTAGGTACAATGAGCAGTTCTTC. Amino acid sequence: CATSETGSRYNEQFF.

The rearrangement links TRBV12-3 or TRBV12-4 to TRBJ2-7; no clear D. The CDR3 extends over 12 amino acids. Trimming stripped 3 bases from V and 5 bases from J, with 8 bases between. The CDR3 loop reads CASSFVFHEQYF. The DNA for the CDR3 is TGTGCCAGCAGTTTTGTTTTCCACGAGCAGTACTTC.

The V and J genes are TRBV6-5 and TRBJ1-5; tentatively, D is TRBD1 (5 bases). The CDR3 is made up of 15 amino acids. Germline lookup yields CDR1 MNHEY and CDR2 SVGAGI. V was shortened by 0 bases and J by 6 bases, with 12 bases between the two germline ends. As DNA, the CDR3 is TGTGCCAGCAGTTACTCGTTAGGGACCGGTCAGCCCCAGCATTTT. This encodes CASSYSLGTGQPQHF.